This T cell receptor beta chain stems from a study of cytomegalovirus exposure and HLA in healthy donors. Concerning this clone: Its antigen is not identified.

The CDR3 contains 15 residues. V dropped 7 bases and J dropped 3; count of bases not matched to a gene: 8. Germline CDR1 and CDR2: SGHAT and FQNNGV. Study-wide findings and caveats: There were reportedly fewer N-insertions in an Asian-associated ancestry cluster than the approximately 640-donor mean, in a later analysis. There were approximately 150 TCR beta chains listed as cytomegalovirus-associated.

The PCR contained 60 Vbeta and 13 Jbeta primers. Clones were sequenced by immunoSEQ multiplex PCR, and TCRdb holds only the in-frame ones, with some missing. The sample table sets out 100,000 to 150,000 clones. V gene TRBV11-2 combines with J gene TRBJ1-4; 7 bases fit TRBD1. The TCR originated in a man in his late teens or twenties in good health and CMV-seronegative. The sequenced sample was PBMCs. CDR3 region: CASNSWGTANEKLFF. CDR3 nucleotides: TGTGCCAGCAATTCCTGGGGGACAGCTAATGAAAAACTGTTTTTT. The full variable domain, rest sourced from reference TRBV11-2 and TRBJ1-4, is EAGVAQSPRYKIIEKRQSVAFWCNPISGHATLYWYQQILGQGPKLLIQFQNNGVVDDSQLPKDRFSAERLKGVDSTLKIQPAKLEDSAVYLCASNSWGTANEKLFFGSGTQLSVL.